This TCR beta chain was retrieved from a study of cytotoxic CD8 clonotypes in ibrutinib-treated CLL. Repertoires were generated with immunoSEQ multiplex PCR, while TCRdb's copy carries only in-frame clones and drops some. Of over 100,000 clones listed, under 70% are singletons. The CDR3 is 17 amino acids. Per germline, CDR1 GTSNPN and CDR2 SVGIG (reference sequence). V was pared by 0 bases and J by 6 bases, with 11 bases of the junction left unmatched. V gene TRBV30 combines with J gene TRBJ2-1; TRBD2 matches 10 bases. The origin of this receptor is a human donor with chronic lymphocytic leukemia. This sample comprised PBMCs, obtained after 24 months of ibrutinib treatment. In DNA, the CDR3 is TGTGCCTGGAGTGTCCCGGGAGCGGGGGGGCCGGTCAATGAGCAGTTCTTC. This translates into CAWSVPGAGGPVNEQFF.